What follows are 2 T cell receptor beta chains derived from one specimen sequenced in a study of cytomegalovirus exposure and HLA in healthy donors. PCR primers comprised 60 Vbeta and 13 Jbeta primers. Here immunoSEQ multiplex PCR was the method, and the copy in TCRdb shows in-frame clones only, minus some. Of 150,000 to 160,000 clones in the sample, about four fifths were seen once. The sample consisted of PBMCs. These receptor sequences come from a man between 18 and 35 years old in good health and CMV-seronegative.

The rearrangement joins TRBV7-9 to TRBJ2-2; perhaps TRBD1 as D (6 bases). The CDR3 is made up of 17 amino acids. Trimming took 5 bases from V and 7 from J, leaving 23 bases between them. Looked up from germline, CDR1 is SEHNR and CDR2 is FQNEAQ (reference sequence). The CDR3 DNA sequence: TGTGCCAGCAGCAAGAAGGGGGATCTTTCTGTGGGCGGGGAGCTGTTTTTT. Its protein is CASSKKGDLSVGGELFF.

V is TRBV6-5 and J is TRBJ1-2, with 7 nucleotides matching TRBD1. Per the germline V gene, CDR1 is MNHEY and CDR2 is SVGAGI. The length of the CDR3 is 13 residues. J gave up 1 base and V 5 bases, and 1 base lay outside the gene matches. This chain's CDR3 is CASSRDSNYGYTF. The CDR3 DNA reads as TGTGCCAGCAGTAGGGACAGTAACTATGGCTACACCTTC.